This T cell receptor (beta chain) was sequenced during a study of radiotherapy plus CTLA-4 blockade in lung cancer. This clone came up once. TCRdb keeps only in-frame clones here, not all; method: immunoSEQ multiplex PCR. Of tens of thousands of clones listed, about 78% are singletons. V lost 1 base, J lost 3 bases, and 5 bases stayed unmatched. Per the germline V gene, CDR1 is SGHVS and CDR2 is FNYEAQ. The CDR3 sequence is 15 residues long. This specimen was peripheral blood, taken from a patient treated with radiotherapy plus ipilimumab. The genes are TRBV7-6 and TRBJ2-7; TRBD1 aligns across 8 bases. The sequence came from a human donor with non-small cell lung cancer who had a partial response to radiotherapy plus ipilimumab. Some clones in this sample may be carry-over from other donors' samples. The CDR3 spells CASSLEQGVNYEQYF. The DNA for the CDR3 is TGTGCCAGCAGCTTAGAACAGGGGGTGAACTACGAGCAGTACTTC.